The 15 T cell receptor beta chains listed next were all sequenced from one sample in a study of cytomegalovirus exposure and HLA in healthy donors. PCR primers comprised 60 Vbeta and 13 Jbeta primers. The data were produced by immunoSEQ multiplex PCR, yet TCRdb's version contains in-frame clones alone and is incomplete. The data contain hundreds of thousands of clones, roughly 79% of them singletons. What was sequenced was PBMCs. The source of these receptors is a male donor in good health and CMV-seronegative.

This sequence joins TRBV5-1 and TRBJ2-3; maybe TRBD2 (7 bases). With 3 bases removed from V and 2 bases from J, the gap between germline ends came to 16 bases. CDR3 size: 16 residues. Germline V gene sequence: CDR1 SGHRS, CDR2 YFSETQ. As DNA, the CDR3 is TGCGCCAGCAGCTATCGGACAGCGGGGACCACAGATACGCAGTATTTT. Translation: CASSYRTAGTTDTQYF. Complete variable domain (other parts from reference TRBV5-1 and TRBJ2-3): KAGVTQTPRYLIKTRGQQVTLSCSPISGHRSVSWYQQTPGQGLQFLFEYFSETQRNKGNFPGRFSGRQFSNSRSEMNVSTLELGDSALYLCASSYRTAGTTDTQYFGPGTRLTVL.

A few counts support this clone. J is TRBJ2-2 and V is TRBV9; 8 bases line up with TRBD1. Germline CDR1 SGDLS, CDR2 YYNGEE. This CDR3 region has 16 residues. Trimming removed 3 bases from V and 4 bases from J; junction bases left unmatched: 8. As DNA, the CDR3 is TGTGCCAGCAGCGCCCAAGGACAGGGAAGCACCGGGGAGCTGTTTTTT. It encodes CASSAQGQGSTGELFF.

V is TRBV6-5 and J is TRBJ1-4; D ambiguous. Trimming took off 4 bases at V and 4 bases at J, with 4 bases between the two ends. From germline, CDR1 is MNHEY and CDR2 SVGAGI. The CDR3 sequence is 12 residues long. The DNA of the CDR3 is TGTGCCAGCAGTTTCCTTAATGAAAAACTGTTTTTT. As protein: CASSFLNEKLFF.

This clone was picked up a small number of times. This chain uses TRBV7-2 with TRBJ2-1, with TRBD1 identical over 9 bases. The CDR3 spans 15 residues. CDR1 and CDR2 from the germline V gene are SGHTA and FQGNSA. With 3 bases clipped from V and 1 base from J, the junction kept 1 base outside the gene matches. In DNA form, the CDR3 reads TGTGCCAGCAGCTTGGACAGGGGTTCCTACAATGAGCAGTTCTTC. Amino acids: CASSLDRGSYNEQFF.

The chain uses TRBV6-6 and TRBJ2-7, with D tentatively TRBD2 (5 bases). CDR3 length: 14 residues. The V end was cut by 7 bases, the J end by 3 bases, with 16 bases between. Germline loops: CDR1 MNHNY, CDR2 SVGAGI (reference sequence). The CDR3 DNA reads TGTGCCAGCACCCGGGATCCCACGATCTACGAGCAGTACTTC. Translated: CASTRDPTIYEQYF.

This sequence joins TRBV2 and TRBJ2-5, with 7 nucleotides matching TRBD2. V trimming: 4 bases; J trimming: 0 bases; junction bases outside the gene matches: 8. CDR1 SNHLY and CDR2 FYNNEI come from the germline V gene. The CDR3 is made up of 16 amino acids. CDR3 loop: CASSGGLGGNQETQYF. The CDR3 DNA is TGTGCCAGCAGTGGGGGTTTGGGAGGGAACCAAGAGACCCAGTACTTC.

The rearrangement uses TRBV11-2 and TRBJ2-1, with D perhaps TRBD1 (6 bases). Germline CDR1 is SGHAT and CDR2 is FQNNGV. V lost 4 bases to trimming and J lost 8 bases, with 12 bases between them. CDR3 length: 13 residues. In DNA form, the CDR3 reads TGTGCCAGCAGCTCCACTACAGGGTATGAGCAGTTCTTC. Encoded protein: CASSSTTGYEQFF.

J is TRBJ1-1 and V is TRBV28; D is unclear. V was clipped by 2 bases and J by 0 bases, with 16 bases between them. Germline CDR1 and CDR2: MDHEN and SYDVKM. The CDR3 contains 17 residues. The CDR3 region is CASSLSAEIYMNTEAFF. The CDR3 DNA is TGTGCCAGCAGTTTAAGCGCCGAAATTTACATGAACACTGAAGCTTTCTTT.

V gene TRBV6-5 combines with J gene TRBJ1-3; 8 nucleotides align to TRBD1. V was pared by 6 bases and J by 3 bases, with 4 bases of the junction left unmatched. This CDR3 has 14 residues. CDR1 is MNHEY and CDR2 is SVGAGI in the germline V gene. The CDR3 region has the DNA TGTGCCAGCAGCGGGACAGGCGGTGGAAACACCATATATTTT. It encodes CASSGTGGGNTIYF.

CDR3 region: CASSQRVADTQYF. CDR3 nucleotide sequence: TGCGCCAGCAGCCAGAGGGTGGCAGATACGCAGTATTTT. The chain is built from TRBV4-1 and TRBJ2-3; D possibly corresponds to TRBD2 (5 bases). The germline gives CDR1 MGHRA, CDR2 YSYEKL. The CDR3 runs 13 residues. Deletions cut 3 bases from V and 4 bases from J, with 8 bases between.

The rearrangement joins TRBV27 to TRBJ2-1; D is possibly TRBD1 (5 bases). V lost 5 bases, J lost 5 bases, and 10 bases lay in between. CDR3 length: 13 amino acids. Germline V gene lookup returns CDR1 MNHEY and CDR2 SMNVEV (reference sequence). The CDR3 sequence: CASSPKTDNEQFF. CDR3 bases: TGTGCCAGCAGTCCAAAGACAGACAATGAGCAGTTCTTC.

CDR3 sequence reads: CASSLRRADTQYF. DNA for the CDR3: TGTGCCAGCAGCTTACGCAGGGCGGATACGCAGTATTTT. The chain joins TRBV7-3 to TRBJ2-3; maybe TRBD1 (5 bases). Trimming shortened V by 2 bases and J by 6 bases, and 9 bases separated the two germline ends. Germline V gives CDR1 SGHTA, CDR2 FQGTGA. This CDR3 region has 13 residues.

The chain employs TRBV6-4 and TRBJ2-1; 9 bases align to TRBD2. The trim removed 4 bases at V and 7 bases at J, leaving 5 bases unmatched. The CDR3 spans 14 residues. Germline values: CDR1 MRHNA, CDR2 SNTAGT. This CDR3 is CASSVAGGRNEQFF. In DNA form, the CDR3 reads TGTGCCAGCAGTGTTGCGGGGGGGCGAAATGAGCAGTTCTTC.

This clone is a singleton in its sample. This chain uses TRBV5-4 with TRBJ1-2; TRBD1 agrees at 7 bases. With V trimmed by 4 bases and J by 2 bases, 5 bases remained unmatched. The V gene's germline CDR1 is SGHNT and CDR2 YYREEE (reference sequence). The CDR3 runs 14 residues. CDR3 DNA sequence: TGTGCCAGCAGCCAGCGACAGGGAAACTATGGCTACACCTTC. Translation: CASSQRQGNYGYTF. The whole variable domain, filled in from reference TRBV5-4 and TRBJ1-2, reads ETGVTQSPTHLIKTRGQQVTLRCSSQSGHNTVSWYQQALGQGPQFIFQYYREEENGRGNFPPRFSGLQFPNYSSELNVNALELDDSALYLCASSQRQGNYGYTFGSGTRLTVV.

The rearrangement joins TRBV27 to TRBJ2-5, with unresolved D. Per germline, CDR1 MNHEY and CDR2 SMNVEV (reference sequence). This CDR3 is built from 14 residues. V lost 5 bases, J lost 1 base, and 11 bases lay in between. The CDR3 region has the DNA TGTGCCAGCAGTCGAGGTGGATTCCAAGAGACCCAGTACTTC. Translation gives CASSRGGFQETQYF.